These 17 T cell receptor beta chains came from one sample sequenced in a study of blood T cell repertoires in COVID-19. Libraries were prepared by immunoSEQ multiplex PCR; TCRdb keeps only in-frame clonotypes and omits some of them. The sample lists 130,000 to 150,000 clones, around 79% occurring once. Sequencing was done on a sample of peripheral blood. These receptors were collected from a woman in her 70s with COVID-19, enrolled during active disease.

The CDR3 protein is CASSLARNTIYF. The CDR3 coding sequence is TGTGCCAGCAGCTTGGCCCGGAACACCATATATTTT. J is TRBJ1-3 and V is TRBV5-8; D not certain. Between the trimmed V and J ends, which lost 0 bases and 7 bases, there was a span of 5 bases. The CDR3 has 12 residues. In germline, CDR1 is SGHTS, CDR2 YDEGEE. The full variable domain, with the rest looked up from reference TRBV5-8 and TRBJ1-3, is EAGVTQSPTHLIKTRGQQATLRCSPISGHTSVYWYQQALGLGLQFLLWYDEGEERNRGNFPPRFSGRQFPNYSSELNVNALELEDSALYLCASSLARNTIYFGEGSWLTVV.

The V call is TRBV20-1, the J call TRBJ1-2, with TRBD1 as a possible D gene (6 bases). The CDR3 loop spans 14 amino acids. The V gene lost 3 bases and the J gene lost 2 bases, with 13 bases spanning the gap. CDR1 and CDR2 from the germline V gene are DFQATT and SNEGSKA (reference sequence). The CDR3 DNA is TGCAGTGCTAGTTTGGGGGGGCAGAACTATGGCTACACCTTC. Translation gives CSASLGGQNYGYTF.

The chain is built from TRBV6-2 or TRBV6-3 and TRBJ1-1; 8 nucleotides agree with TRBD1. V was clipped by 0 bases and J by 1 base; unmatched bases: 4. This CDR3 has 16 residues. Germline V gives CDR1 MNHEY, CDR2 SVGEGT. The CDR3: CASSYSTGGTNTEAFF. The CDR3 nucleotides are TGTGCCAGCAGTTACTCTACAGGGGGGACGAACACTGAAGCTTTCTTT.

The chain couples TRBV5-1 to TRBJ2-3, with 11 bases that match TRBD2. The V gene's germline CDR1 is SGHRS and CDR2 YFSETQ. Trimming cost V 3 bases and J 4 bases; bases outside gene matches: 10. CDR3 length: 17 amino acids. Here the CDR3 DNA reads TGCGCCAGCAGCTCTACCCTACTAGCGGGGGCGTCAGATACGCAGTATTTT. Translating it yields CASSSTLLAGASDTQYF. The entire variable domain, with the rest obtained from reference TRBV5-1 and TRBJ2-3, is as follows: KAGVTQTPRYLIKTRGQQVTLSCSPISGHRSVSWYQQTPGQGLQFLFEYFSETQRNKGNFPGRFSGRQFSNSRSEMNVSTLELGDSALYLCASSSTLLAGASDTQYFGPGTRLTVL.

This chain joins TRBV7-8 and TRBJ1-3, with D possibly matching TRBD1 (5 bases). V lost 5 bases and J lost 0, with 8 bases in between. Looked up from germline, CDR1 is SGHVS and CDR2 is FQNEAQ. There are 14 residues in the CDR3. CDR3 nucleotides: TGTGCCAGCAGCCTAGACAGCTCTGGAAACACCATATATTTT. Encoded protein: CASSLDSSGNTIYF. Using reference TRBV7-8 and TRBJ1-3 for the parts outside the CDR3, the full variable domain is GAGVSQSPRYKVAKRGQDVALRCDPISGHVSLFWYQQALGQGPEFLTYFQNEAQLDKSGLPSDRFFAERPEGSVSTLKIQRTQQEDSAVYLCASSLDSSGNTIYFGEGSWLTVV.

Comment on this clone: This same CDR3 is encoded by further DNA sequences in the sample. The chain employs TRBV18 and TRBJ1-1; no clear D. V was pared by 3 bases and J by 4 bases, with 9 bases between. The CDR3 loop spans 13 amino acids. Per the germline V gene, CDR1 is KGHSH and CDR2 is LQKENI. The CDR3 DNA is TGTGCCAGCTCACCCTCTCCAGGCACTGAAGCTTTCTTT. Amino acid sequence: CASSPSPGTEAFF.

The sample holds one count of this clone. This chain joins TRBV12-3 or TRBV12-4 and TRBJ2-2; D is unclear. CDR3 length: 13 amino acids. V lost 1 base, J lost 5 bases, and 5 bases lay in between. CDR3 sequence (DNA): TGTGCCAGCAGTTTAGGCGGAACCGGGGAGCTGTTTTTT. This sequence encodes CASSLGGTGELFF.

This chain connects TRBV28 to TRBJ1-4, with D perhaps matching TRBD1 (5 bases). The CDR3 consists of 12 residues. CDR1 is MDHEN, CDR2 SYDVKM, per germline. Trimming pared 7 bases from V and 10 bases from J, leaving 13 bases between. The CDR3 protein is CASTLTRGKLFF. The DNA for the CDR3 is TGTGCCAGCACGTTGACAAGGGGAAAACTGTTTTTT.

The chain combines TRBV28 with TRBJ1-2; TRBD1 is a possible D gene (6 bases). CDR1 and CDR2 from the germline V gene are MDHEN and SYDVKM. This CDR3 is built from 13 residues. With 9 bases removed from V and 4 bases from J, the gap between germline ends came to 15 bases. This CDR3 reads CASLPQGSYGYTF. For the CDR3, the DNA is TGTGCCAGTCTACCACAGGGTTCCTATGGCTACACCTTC.

The V call is TRBV7-8, the J call TRBJ2-1; a possible D gene is TRBD2 (6 bases). The CDR3 totals 13 residues. The germline V and J ends were trimmed by 1 base and 10 bases, with 11 bases remaining between them. The germline gives CDR1 SGHVS, CDR2 FQNEAQ. CDR3: CASSLDRDWEQFF. CDR3 bases: TGTGCCAGCAGCTTAGACCGGGACTGGGAGCAGTTCTTC.

The chain carries TRBV7-3 and TRBJ2-2; 8 nucleotides agree with TRBD1. CDR3 length equals 17 residues. V was pared by 4 bases and J by 7 bases, with 14 bases of the junction left unmatched. Germline CDR1 is SGHTA and CDR2 is FQGTGA. CDR3 nucleotide sequence: TGTGCCAGCAGCTCCGGCCACCCCCAGGGGGCGGTCGGGGAGCTGTTTTTT. Residues: CASSSGHPQGAVGELFF.

V gene TRBV2 combines with J gene TRBJ1-4; D ambiguous. The length of the CDR3 is 16 residues. Germline V gene lookup returns CDR1 SNHLY and CDR2 FYNNEI. With 2 bases removed from V and 4 bases from J, the gap between germline ends came to 14 bases. The chain's CDR3 is CASSERVGAGNEKLFF. The CDR3 DNA reads as TGTGCCAGCAGTGAACGAGTGGGTGCGGGTAATGAAAAACTGTTTTTT.

This clone appeared a few times. The chain uses TRBV19 and TRBJ1-5; D call uncertain. CDR1 LNHDA and CDR2 SQIVND come from the germline V gene (reference sequence). This CDR3 is 13 amino acids long. Trimming cost V 4 bases and J 10 bases, with 14 bases left between them. The CDR3 DNA reads as TGTGCCAGTAGTAGGGCCACGGCCGAACCCCAGCATTTT. Protein: CASSRATAEPQHF.

V is TRBV9 and J is TRBJ2-5; TRBD2 matches at 11 bases. This CDR3 comprises 16 residues. Germline V lookup: CDR1 SGDLS, CDR2 YYNGEE. Unmatched junction bases numbered 9, after V lost 3 bases and J lost 5 bases. CDR3 loop: CASSADLGLAEETQYF. The CDR3 DNA follows: TGTGCCAGCAGCGCCGACTTGGGACTAGCGGAGGAGACCCAGTACTTC.

The V and J genes are TRBV6-2 or TRBV6-3 and TRBJ2-3; 7 bases are a match to TRBD1. The V gene end was trimmed by 6 bases and the J gene end by 6 bases; junction bases not matched to a gene: 12. CDR1 MNHEY and CDR2 SVGEGT come from the germline V gene. The CDR3 has 15 residues. As DNA, the CDR3 is TGTGCCAGCAGCGACAGGGTCTTTCCGGGGGATACGCAGTATTTT. Protein product: CASSDRVFPGDTQYF.

The rearrangement uses TRBV18 and TRBJ2-6; 7 nucleotides match TRBD1. In germline, CDR1 is KGHSH, CDR2 LQKENI. The CDR3 is made up of 18 amino acids. Trimming cost V 1 base and J 0 bases; bases outside gene matches: 6. The CDR3 nucleotides read TGTGCCAGCTCACCACGGACAGGCGGCGTCTCTGGGGCCAACGTCCTGACTTTC. This encodes CASSPRTGGVSGANVLTF.

This chain uses TRBV27 with TRBJ2-3; D remains unclear. CDR1 is MNHEY, CDR2 SMNVEV, per germline (reference sequence). The CDR3 totals 14 residues. The V end lost 6 bases, the J end lost 2 bases, and 12 bases lay between the germline ends. The DNA for the CDR3 is TGTGCCAGCAGCCAAGATTACAACACAGATACGCAGTATTTT. This translates into CASSQDYNTDTQYF.